This TCR beta chain was found in a study of OX40 agonist ivuxolimab in advanced cancers. Across the study: Allowance was made for prior anti-PD-1, anti-PD-L1 or anti-CTLA-4 therapy, and about 37% had some. The study's findings and limits: Fewer expanded clones were found on average in CD4+ than in CD8+ T cells.

Details on this clone: Its antigen is unidentified.

The germline CDR1 and CDR2 sequences are MGHDK and SYGVNS. The ends lost 8 bases at V and 11 bases at J; junction bases unmatched: 4. The CDR3 is made up of 11 amino acids. Profiling relied on immunoSEQ multiplex PCR, and the TCRdb table lists in-frame clones only, not all of them. The table has fewer than 40,000 clones, around three quarters seen once. The clonotype was recovered from an adult with an advanced solid tumor such as melanoma, head and neck, liver or kidney cancer. The sample in question was CD4+ or CD8+ T cells sorted from blood, obtained in a trial of the OX40 agonist ivuxolimab. This chain uses TRBV25-1 with TRBJ1-1, with 11 bases identical to TRBD1. This chain's CDR3 is CASGWDRGAFF. DNA of the CDR3: TGTGCCAGCGGCTGGGACAGGGGGGCTTTCTTT.